These 32 T cell receptor beta chains were all obtained from the same sample, sequenced in a study of metastatic and nonmetastatic thyroid tumors. TCRdb re-clonotyped the PCR reads via MiXCR. The sample yields approximately 20,000 clones, 32% seen once. Nobody among the patients had been given any treatment before thyroid surgery. Sequencing was carried out using adjacent normal tissue. These receptors all stem from a female donor with papillary thyroid cancer or a benign thyroid nodule (not recorded which). Some clones in this sample may be carry-over from other donors' samples.

This chain connects TRBV4-1 to TRBJ2-3; 14 nucleotides line up with TRBD2. Germline CDR1 is MGHRA and CDR2 is YSYEKL. CDR3 length: 19 amino acids. V was pared by 1 base and J by 4 bases, with 10 bases of the junction left unmatched. CDR3 loop: CASSQVPGLAGVEADTQYF. The CDR3 nucleotides are TGCGCCAGCAGCCAAGTCCCGGGACTAGCGGGAGTTGAGGCAGATACGCAGTATTTT.

Only a few counts were recorded for this clone. The rearrangement uses TRBV28 and TRBJ1-2; 8 bases are a match to TRBD1. Germline V gene lookup returns CDR1 MDHEN and CDR2 SYDVKM. The ends lost 5 bases at V and 7 bases at J; junction bases unmatched: 9. CDR3 length equals 14 residues. CDR3 residues: CASSPGQGFGGYTF. The CDR3 nucleotides are TGTGCCAGCAGTCCCGGACAGGGATTTGGTGGCTACACCTTC.

This chain links TRBV12-3 or TRBV12-4 with TRBJ2-7; TRBD2 agrees at 11 bases. The J segment lost 3 bases and the V segment lost 5 bases, leaving 6 bases of the junction unmatched. CDR3 size: 15 residues. CDR3 in amino acids: CASSGTSGRVYEQYF. CDR3 nucleotides: TGTGCCAGCAGTGGAACTAGCGGGAGAGTCTACGAGCAGTACTTC.

This clone came up many times. The chain uses TRBV5-4 and TRBJ2-7; D is unclear. Trimming took off 0 bases at V and 3 bases at J, with 10 bases between the two ends. CDR1 SGHNT and CDR2 YYREEE come from the germline V gene (reference sequence). The CDR3 is 14 amino acids. This CDR3 reads CASSLGYGDYEQYF. CDR3 bases: TGTGCCAGCAGCTTGGGGTATGGGGACTACGAGCAGTACTTC.

By share of the sample, this clone is medium-sized. The chain is built from TRBV11-3 and TRBJ2-3; perhaps TRBD2 as D (6 bases). CDR1 is SGHNT, CDR2 YENEEA, per germline. V was trimmed by 5 bases and J by 5 bases, leaving 17 bases between them. The CDR3 loop spans 15 amino acids. For the CDR3, the DNA is TGTGCCAGCAGCCTAGGACTGGGAGGAGTAGATACGCAGTATTTT. The encoded protein is CASSLGLGGVDTQYF.

The CDR3 loop is CASSDPTGNRDTIYF. DNA of the CDR3: TGTGCCAGCAGTGATCCTACAGGGAACAGGGACACCATATATTTT. The chain has TRBV6-1 and TRBJ1-3; maybe TRBD1 (6 bases). The CDR3 spans 15 residues. V lost 3 bases and J lost 8, with 17 bases in between. Germline V gives CDR1 MNHNS, CDR2 SASEGT.

The chain is built from TRBV20-1 and TRBJ1-5; no firm D call. Trimming pared 0 bases from V and 6 bases from J, leaving 6 bases between. CDR1 is DFQATT, CDR2 SNEGSKA, per germline (reference sequence). The CDR3 consists of 12 residues. DNA for the CDR3: TGCAGTGCTAGAGACTCGGGTCAGCCCCAGCATTTT. Residues: CSARDSGQPQHF.

This clone is medium-sized within its sample. The chain carries TRBV6-1 and TRBJ2-1, with TRBD2 matching 8 bases. With 6 bases clipped from V and 3 bases from J, the junction kept 10 bases outside the gene matches. From germline, CDR1 is MNHNS and CDR2 SASEGT. The CDR3 consists of 16 residues. In nucleotides, the CDR3 is TGTGCCAGCAGGCCCACCTTCCGGGGGGGCTACAATGAGCAGTTCTTC. It yields the protein CASRPTFRGGYNEQFF.

The chain links TRBV4-1 to TRBJ1-2, with unresolved D. Per the germline V gene, CDR1 is MGHRA and CDR2 is YSYEKL. V shed 1 base and J shed 8 bases, with 11 bases lying between them. The CDR3 is 13 amino acids. CDR3 in amino acids: CASSQGTAGGYTF. The CDR3 nucleotides read TGCGCCAGCAGCCAAGGAACGGCCGGGGGCTACACCTTC.

There are many counts of this clone. The V and J genes are TRBV4-2 and TRBJ2-5; D unresolved. The CDR3 contains 16 residues. The ends were cut back, 2 bases at V and 4 bases at J, with 17 bases in the middle. Germline V gene lookup returns CDR1 LGHNA and CDR2 YNFKEQ. Here the CDR3 DNA reads TGTGCCAGCAGCCAATTCTCGGGCCCCATTGGAGAGACCCAGTACTTC. It specifies CASSQFSGPIGETQYF.

This clone was seen only a few times. This sequence joins TRBV12-3 or TRBV12-4 and TRBJ2-3, with TRBD1 identical over 9 bases. V lost 8 bases and J lost 5; bases outside the gene matches: 8. CDR3 size: 14 residues. The CDR3 loop reads CASARDRDVDTQYF. For the CDR3, the DNA is TGTGCCAGCGCGCGGGACAGGGACGTAGATACGCAGTATTTT.

The chain combines TRBV11-2 with TRBJ2-5, with 10 bases fitting TRBD2. This CDR3 is built from 17 residues. Per germline, CDR1 SGHAT and CDR2 FQNNGV. Germline trimming cut 3 bases from V and 2 bases from J; bases unmatched to any gene: 9. The CDR3 region has the DNA TGTGCCAGCAGCTTTGGAAGCGGGGGGGCCGGGCAAGAGACCCAGTACTTC. Translation: CASSFGSGGAGQETQYF.

The V call is TRBV19, the J call TRBJ2-3, with D possibly TRBD1 on 5 matching bases. Germline values: CDR1 LNHDA, CDR2 SQIVND (reference sequence). The CDR3 length is 14 residues. V shed 7 bases and J shed 0 bases, with 11 bases lying between them. In DNA, the CDR3 is TGTGCCAGTACCCCAGGGCTAAGCACAGATACGCAGTATTTT. Protein product: CASTPGLSTDTQYF.

The V gene is TRBV3-1, the J gene TRBJ1-2; D not certain. The CDR3 is made up of 15 amino acids. Trimming removed 1 base from V and 9 bases from J, with 18 bases in between. In germline, CDR1 is LGHDT, CDR2 YNNKEL (reference sequence). In DNA form, the CDR3 reads TGTGCCAGCAGCCAAGGGACGAGGGTCCTCCGAAGCTACACCTTC. This encodes CASSQGTRVLRSYTF.

The rearrangement joins TRBV30 to TRBJ1-6; no reliable D call. Germline assignment: CDR1 GTSNPN and CDR2 SVGIG (reference sequence). The CDR3 runs to 13 residues. Trimming stripped 6 bases from V and 1 base from J, with 7 bases between. The CDR3 sequence is CACAGSYNSPLHF. In nucleotides, the CDR3 is TGTGCCTGCGCGGGATCCTATAATTCACCCCTCCACTTT.

The chain uses TRBV28 and TRBJ1-1, with D uncertain. Germline lookup yields CDR1 MDHEN and CDR2 SYDVKM. V was pared by 6 bases and J by 6 bases, with 11 bases between. The CDR3 length is 12 residues. The CDR3 region has the DNA TGTGCCAGCAGCCTTGGGTCCGCTGAAGCTTTCTTT. This encodes CASSLGSAEAFF. The full variable domain, with the rest looked up from reference TRBV28 and TRBJ1-1, is DVKVTQSSRYLVKRTGEKVFLECVQDMDHENMFWYRQDPGLGLRLIYFSYDVKMKEKGDIPEGYSVSREKKERFSLILESASTNQTSMYLCASSLGSAEAFFGQGTRLTVV.

Sample share makes this clone medium-sized. This rearrangement joins TRBV9 to TRBJ2-1; 13 bases line up with TRBD2. The V gene end was trimmed by 1 base and the J gene end by 1 base; junction bases not matched to a gene: 8. Germline values: CDR1 SGDLS, CDR2 YYNGEE. The CDR3 loop spans 19 amino acids. The CDR3, as DNA: TGTGCCAGCAGCGTAACGGGACTAGCGGGGTTCTCATCCTACAATGAGCAGTTCTTC. It is translated as CASSVTGLAGFSSYNEQFF.

V and J are TRBV2 and TRBJ2-5, with D maybe TRBD2 (6 bases). Germline loops: CDR1 SNHLY, CDR2 FYNNEI. Trimming took off 8 bases at V and 3 bases at J, with 10 bases between the two ends. The CDR3 sequence is 12 residues long. CDR3 in DNA: TGTGCCAGCGTTACGGGAGAAGAGACCCAGTACTTC. It specifies CASVTGEETQYF.

The chain carries TRBV6-1 and TRBJ1-1; the D is unclear. The CDR3 length is 15 residues. Germline assignment: CDR1 MNHNS and CDR2 SASEGT. V lost 1 base to trimming and J lost 0 bases, with 9 bases between them. CDR3 in DNA: TGTGCCAGCAGTGAAGAACACAATCTGAACACTGAAGCTTTCTTT. As protein: CASSEEHNLNTEAFF.

This clone has more than one count but fewer than ten. The genes are TRBV6-2 or TRBV6-3 and TRBJ2-3; TRBD2 is a possible D gene (6 bases). CDR1 and CDR2 from the germline V gene are MNHEY and SVGEGT. CDR3 length: 13 amino acids. Trimming left V 7 bases short and J 4 bases short, with 12 bases between. CDR3 coding DNA: TGTGCCAGCAACGGAGGGTTCGCAGATACGCAGTATTTT. Translating gives CASNGGFADTQYF.

This clone is medium-sized in the sample. The chain has TRBV27 and TRBJ2-7; 7 nucleotides agree with TRBD1. Germline trimming cut 5 bases from V and 3 bases from J; bases unmatched to any gene: 16. The V gene's germline CDR1 is MNHEY and CDR2 SMNVEV (reference sequence). The CDR3 extends over 17 amino acids. The CDR3: CASSPEGGQGVFYEQYF. The CDR3, as DNA: TGTGCCAGCAGTCCCGAGGGTGGGCAGGGGGTCTTCTACGAGCAGTACTTC.

This chain links TRBV5-4 with TRBJ2-7; possible D gene TRBD2, 6 bases. The CDR3 covers 15 residues. The V end was cut by 3 bases, the J end by 4 bases, with 17 bases between. CDR1 SGHNT and CDR2 YYREEE come from the germline V gene (reference sequence). CDR3 residues: CASSSAFGGRYEQYF. CDR3 coding DNA: TGTGCCAGCAGCTCAGCTTTTGGGGGGAGGTACGAGCAGTACTTC.

The chain combines TRBV6-2 or TRBV6-3 with TRBJ1-2; the D gene is possibly TRBD1 (5 bases). Germline CDR1 and CDR2: MNHEY and SVGEGT. The ends were cut back, 5 bases at V and 6 bases at J, with 10 bases in the middle. This CDR3 comprises 12 residues. The CDR3 DNA follows: TGTGCCAGCAGTCAGGGATTGAATGGCTACACCTTC. This encodes CASSQGLNGYTF.

The chain couples TRBV4-3 to TRBJ1-5; the match to TRBD1 covers 7 bases. This CDR3 is built from 15 residues. V shed 4 bases and J 3 bases; nucleotides not matched to a gene: 6. Germline V gives CDR1 LGHNA, CDR2 YSLEER. For the CDR3, the DNA is TGCGCCAGCAGCCGATCGACAGGGCTCAATCAGCCCCAGCATTTT. Protein: CASSRSTGLNQPQHF.

V and J are TRBV19 and TRBJ2-7; TRBD1 matches at 9 bases. Germline V CDR1 and CDR2: LNHDA, SQIVND (reference sequence). The ends lost 10 bases at V and 3 bases at J; junction bases unmatched: 7. The CDR3 length is 13 residues. The CDR3 reads CATAGQGHYEQYF. For the CDR3, the DNA is TGTGCCACCGCGGGACAGGGACACTACGAGCAGTACTTC. Full variable domain (missing parts from reference TRBV19 and TRBJ2-7): DGGITQSPKYLFRKEGQNVTLSCEQNLNHDAMYWYRQDPGQGLRLIYYSQIVNDFQKGDIAEGYSVSREKKESFPLTVTSAQKNPTAFYLCATAGQGHYEQYFGPGTRLTVT.

This clone was observed a handful of times. The chain has TRBV19 and TRBJ1-4; no clear D. This CDR3 spans 13 amino acids. Trimming left V 5 bases short and J 8 bases short, with 12 bases between. Germline CDR1 LNHDA, CDR2 SQIVND (reference sequence). The chain's CDR3 is CASSSPRKEKLFF. The CDR3 DNA reads TGTGCCAGTAGTTCTCCCCGTAAGGAAAAACTGTTTTTT. Full variable domain (missing parts from reference TRBV19 and TRBJ1-4): DGGITQSPKYLFRKEGQNVTLSCEQNLNHDAMYWYRQDPGQGLRLIYYSQIVNDFQKGDIAEGYSVSREKKESFPLTVTSAQKNPTAFYLCASSSPRKEKLFFGSGTQLSVL.

The chain has TRBV5-1 and TRBJ1-2; D might be TRBD1 (5 bases). Trimming removed 4 bases from V and 8 bases from J, with 18 bases in between. CDR3 size: 14 residues. The germline V gene has CDR1 SGHRS and CDR2 YFSETQ. Here the CDR3 DNA reads TGCGCCAGCAGCCCAGGGTATGGGCTCGGAGGCTACACCTTC. Its protein is CASSPGYGLGGYTF.

The rearrangement uses TRBV11-2 and TRBJ1-6; no firm D call. Trimming removed 2 bases from V and 0 bases from J, with 11 bases in between. Germline-derived CDR1 and CDR2 are SGHAT and FQNNGV. There are 17 residues in the CDR3. CDR3 sequence reads: CASSLLPQSSYNSPLHF. CDR3 DNA: TGTGCCAGCAGCTTACTTCCACAGAGCTCCTATAATTCACCCCTCCACTTT.

The V gene is TRBV20-1, the J gene TRBJ1-1, with 9 bases that match TRBD1. J gave up 2 bases and V 0 bases, and 10 bases lay outside the gene matches. The CDR3 contains 17 residues. Looked up from germline, CDR1 is DFQATT and CDR2 is SNEGSKA (reference sequence). As DNA, the CDR3 is TGCAGTGCTAGAGATGTAGGCGGGACAGGGCTAAACACTGAAGCTTTCTTT. Translation: CSARDVGGTGLNTEAFF.

This chain links TRBV7-8 with TRBJ2-7; 7 positions match TRBD1. The CDR3 runs to 15 residues. CDR1 and CDR2 (germline): SGHVS, FQNEAQ. Trimming at V came to 5 bases and at J to 0 bases, leaving 7 bases not matched to a gene. CDR3 residues: CASSPARGISYEQYF. CDR3 DNA sequence: TGTGCCAGCAGCCCCGCCAGGGGGATCTCCTACGAGCAGTACTTC.

This clone was seen once. The J gene is TRBJ2-1, the V gene TRBV7-3; weak D call: TRBD2 (6 bases). V dropped 5 bases and J dropped 8 bases, with 13 bases sitting between them. Germline V gives CDR1 SGHTA, CDR2 FQGTGA. There are 13 residues in the CDR3. CDR3 in amino acids: CASSPGSRDEQFF. CDR3 nucleotide sequence: TGTGCCAGCAGCCCCGGGAGTCGGGATGAGCAGTTCTTC.

This chain joins TRBV11-1 and TRBJ1-6; the match to TRBD1 covers 9 bases. The CDR3 totals 17 residues. Germline lookup yields CDR1 SGHAT and CDR2 FQDESV (reference sequence). With V trimmed by 5 bases and J by 9 bases, 14 bases remained unmatched. The CDR3 loop is CASSAYRLQGAGSPLHF. In nucleotides, the CDR3 is TGTGCCAGCAGCGCCTACCGCTTACAGGGGGCCGGTTCACCCCTCCACTTT.